These 23 T cell receptor beta chains came from one sample sequenced in a study of CD8 T cells in ankylosing spondylitis. Study conclusions and caveats: Typical of ankylosing spondylitis blood, it appeared, was a TCR beta motif of eight highly homologous variants.

TCRdb re-called the 5' RACE reads with MiXCR, one entry per CDR3 protein. The table shows fewer than 550,000 distinct CDR3 sequences, with roughly 5.3% occurring only once. Their cognate antigens are unknown. Sequencing was performed on blood, either unsorted or a sorted T cell fraction (not recorded which). The receptors shown here come from a male donor with ankylosing spondylitis.

This clonotype appeared many times. The chain joins TRBV7-2 to TRBJ2-1; D is ambiguous. The V gene lost 6 bases and the J gene lost 7 bases, with 10 bases spanning the gap. The CDR3 consists of 12 residues. Germline CDR1 is SGHTA and CDR2 is FQGNSA. The CDR3 DNA reads TGTGCCAGCAGGTCGCGTGGTAATGAGCAGTTCTTC. Translation gives CASRSRGNEQFF.

This clonotype has at least ten counts. The chain employs TRBV28 and TRBJ1-5; the match to TRBD1 covers 7 bases. After removal of 8 bases from V and 5 bases from J, the junction contained 6 bases not matched to a gene. The germline gives CDR1 MDHEN, CDR2 SYDVKM. This CDR3 is 13 amino acids long. The CDR3 sequence: CASAGTGDQPQHF. In nucleotides, the CDR3 is TGTGCCAGCGCCGGCACAGGGGATCAGCCCCAGCATTTT.

In its sample, this clonotype was seen many times. This chain uses TRBV25-1 with TRBJ1-1; D ambiguous. From germline, CDR1 is MGHDK and CDR2 SYGVNS. The CDR3 totals 15 residues. The ends were cut back, 6 bases at V and 0 bases at J, with 14 bases in the middle. The DNA for the CDR3 is TGTGCCAGCAGCGCAACCGGAGGGCTGAACACTGAAGCTTTCTTT. Protein: CASSATGGLNTEAFF.

This clonotype was found many times. The gene calls are TRBV7-2 and TRBJ1-4, with D maybe TRBD1 (6 bases). The CDR3 totals 14 residues. Germline CDR1 and CDR2: SGHTA and FQGNSA. Trimming pared 2 bases from V and 3 bases from J, leaving 7 bases between. Here the CDR3 DNA reads TGTGCCAGCAGCTTAAGGACAGCTAATGAAAAACTGTTTTTT. Translating it yields CASSLRTANEKLFF.

The chain has TRBV11-2 and TRBJ2-4; D may be TRBD1 or TRBD2 (5 bases each). With 1 base removed from V and 4 bases from J, the gap between germline ends came to 11 bases. Germline V lookup: CDR1 SGHAT, CDR2 FQNNGV. The CDR3 consists of 15 residues. The CDR3 DNA reads TGTGCCAGCAGCTTAGTACGGGACGCAAAAAACATTCAGTACTTC. Protein sequence: CASSLVRDAKNIQYF.

This clonotype was recorded a few times. A much more abundant neighbour one base away suggests this may be a read error. The chain uses TRBV5-1 and TRBJ1-1, with 7 bases that match TRBD1. The CDR3 covers 14 residues. The V segment lost 4 bases and the J segment 3 bases; nucleotides outside the gene matches: 6. Germline V CDR1 and CDR2: SGHRS, YFSETQ. DNA of the CDR3: TGCGCCAGCAGCCCAGACAGGGTGGACACTGAAGCTTTCTTT. Protein product: CASSPDRVDTEAFF.

This clonotype has at least ten counts. The CDR3: CASSLRTSEPNNEQFF. CDR3 DNA sequence: TGTGCCAGCAGCCTCCGGACTAGTGAGCCAAACAATGAGCAGTTCTTC. This rearrangement joins TRBV6-4 to TRBJ2-1; 7 nucleotides agree with TRBD2. The CDR3 is 16 amino acids. CDR1 and CDR2 (germline): MRHNA, SNTAGT. The ends lost 6 bases at V and 5 bases at J; junction bases unmatched: 13.

There are many counts of this clonotype. J is TRBJ1-2 and V is TRBV29-1; the match to TRBD1 covers 9 bases. Germline CDR1 SQVTM, CDR2 ANQGSEA. The CDR3 has 11 residues. The V gene end was trimmed by 6 bases and the J gene end by 5 bases; junction bases not matched to a gene: 1. DNA of the CDR3: TGCAGCGTGGACAGGGGTTATGGCTACACCTTC. This codes for CSVDRGYGYTF. Looking up the rest from reference TRBV29-1 and TRBJ1-2 gives the full variable domain: SAVISQKPSRDICQRGTSLTIQCQVDSQVTMMFWYRQQPGQSLTLIATANQGSEATYESGFVIDKFPISRPNLTFSTLTVSNMSPEDSSIYLCSVDRGYGYTFGSGTRLTVV.

This clonotype has only a few counts. CDR3 nucleotides: TGTGCCAGCAGTGGGGGCCCCGGGGGCTCCTACGAGCAGTACTTC. Its translation: CASSGGPGGSYEQYF. This chain uses TRBV6-1 with TRBJ2-7; possibly TRBD2 for D (6 bases). This CDR3 contains 15 residues. V lost 4 bases and J lost 0, with 13 bases in between. Germline-derived CDR1 and CDR2 are MNHNS and SASEGT.

This clonotype was detected many times. The V gene is TRBV11-2, the J gene TRBJ2-2; 8 bases line up with TRBD1. The CDR3 contains 15 residues. Germline V gene lookup returns CDR1 SGHAT and CDR2 FQNNGV. V trimming: 3 bases; J trimming: 2 bases; junction bases outside the gene matches: 2. CDR3 in DNA: TGTGCCAGCAGCTTTGACAGGGGTAACACCGGGGAGCTGTTTTTT. Translated: CASSFDRGNTGELFF.

This clonotype was picked up a small number of times. V is TRBV14 and J is TRBJ2-7; 10 nucleotides align to TRBD1. This CDR3 has 15 residues. V shed 3 bases, J shed 3 bases, and the junction held 5 bases outside the gene matches. CDR1 and CDR2 from the germline V gene are SGHDN and FVKESK. The CDR3 loop is CASSQGQGILYEQYF. The CDR3 DNA sequence: TGTGCCAGCAGCCAGGGACAGGGGATTCTCTACGAGCAGTACTTC. Variable domain in full (rest from reference TRBV14 and TRBJ2-7): EAGVTQFPSHSVIEKGQTVTLRCDPISGHDNLYWYRRVMGKEIKFLLHFVKESKQDESGMPNNRFLAERTGGTYSTLKVQPAELEDSGVYFCASSQGQGILYEQYFGPGTRLTVT.

This chain uses TRBV6-1 with TRBJ2-1; TRBD2 matches 9 bases. Germline V gene lookup returns CDR1 MNHNS and CDR2 SASEGT. Trimming took 8 bases from V and 7 from J; bases not matched to a gene: 12. This CDR3 region has 15 residues. The CDR3 here is CASSGGRGKRNEQFF. CDR3 in DNA: TGTGCCAGCTCGGGCGGGAGGGGGAAACGGAATGAGCAGTTCTTC.

There are many counts of this clonotype. J is TRBJ2-1 and V is TRBV28; a possible D gene is TRBD1 (5 bases). The V end lost 5 bases, the J end lost 4 bases, and 15 bases lay between the germline ends. Germline assignment: CDR1 MDHEN and CDR2 SYDVKM. This CDR3 spans 15 amino acids. As DNA, the CDR3 is TGTGCCAGCAGTCCAGGGCTATGGGGATACAATGAGCAGTTCTTC. Translating it yields CASSPGLWGYNEQFF.

This clonotype was counted many times. This sequence joins TRBV4-3 and TRBJ2-3; 9 bases align to TRBD1. The CDR3 has 17 residues. CDR1 and CDR2 from the germline V gene are LGHNA and YSLEER. V trimming: 0 bases; J trimming: 3 bases; junction bases outside the gene matches: 7. CDR3: CASSQDLLTGGTDTQYF. In DNA form, the CDR3 reads TGCGCCAGCAGCCAAGATTTATTGACAGGGGGAACAGATACGCAGTATTTT.

This clonotype was recorded many times. V usage is TRBV5-1 and J usage is TRBJ2-5; D is possibly TRBD1 (6 bases). Trimming took 3 bases from V and 2 from J, leaving 8 bases between them. Germline V gene lookup returns CDR1 SGHRS and CDR2 YFSETQ. This CDR3 spans 13 amino acids. This CDR3 reads CASSWDTQETQYF. CDR3 in DNA: TGCGCCAGCAGCTGGGACACTCAAGAGACCCAGTACTTC.

This clonotype was observed many times. The V call is TRBV6-2 or TRBV6-3, the J call TRBJ2-2; D is possibly TRBD1 (6 bases). This CDR3 is built from 13 residues. Germline loops: CDR1 MNHEY, CDR2 SVGEGT. V lost 5 bases and J 5 bases, leaving 9 bases between the germline ends. CDR3 DNA: TGTGCCAGCAGTACCCAGGGGACCGGGGAGCTGTTTTTT. It codes for CASSTQGTGELFF.

The sample holds many counts of this clonotype. This chain's CDR3 is CSATSGLAIIYNEQFF. In DNA, the CDR3 is TGCAGTGCTACCTCGGGACTAGCGATTATATACAATGAGCAGTTCTTC. V is TRBV20-1 and J is TRBJ2-1, with TRBD2 matching 10 bases. The CDR3 is 16 amino acids. Germline V CDR1 and CDR2: DFQATT, SNEGSKA (reference sequence). The junction had 10 bases not matched to a gene; V was cut back by 4 bases and J by 4 bases.

This clonotype was seen more than once but under ten times. The chain has TRBV5-6 and TRBJ2-7; D perhaps matches TRBD2 (5 bases). The V and J ends lost 0 bases and 6 bases respectively, with 13 bases between them. Germline values: CDR1 SGHDT, CDR2 YYEEEE. This CDR3 spans 14 amino acids. As DNA, the CDR3 is TGTGCCAGCAGCTTGGGAGTTCCGGGAACCGAGCAGTACTTC. Its protein is CASSLGVPGTEQYF. The full variable domain, completed using reference TRBV5-6 and TRBJ2-7, is DAGVTQSPTHLIKTRGQQVTLRCSPKSGHDTVSWYQQALGQGPQFIFQYYEEEERQRGNFPDRFSGHQFPNYSSELNVNALLLGDSALYLCASSLGVPGTEQYFGPGTRLTVT.

This clonotype was recorded at least ten times. The J gene is TRBJ1-6, the V gene TRBV12-3 or TRBV12-4; TRBD1 aligns across 7 bases. J lost 0 bases, V lost 6 bases, and 2 bases had no gene match. The CDR3 sequence is 15 residues long. This chain's CDR3 is CASRRDSSYNSPLHF. CDR3 sequence (DNA): TGTGCCAGCAGACGGGACAGCTCCTATAATTCACCCCTCCACTTT.

This clonotype appeared many times. The CDR3 coding sequence is TGTGCCAGCAGTGACCCCGCCTTGGGGACCGGGGAGCTGTTTTTT. Protein sequence: CASSDPALGTGELFF. The rearrangement joins TRBV25-1 to TRBJ2-2; D call uncertain. V was trimmed by 3 bases and J by 5 bases, leaving 13 bases between them. The CDR3 runs to 15 residues. The V gene's germline CDR1 is MGHDK and CDR2 SYGVNS.

V and J are TRBV24-1 and TRBJ2-7, with no clear D. Germline CDR1 KGHDR, CDR2 SFDVKD. The CDR3 covers 13 residues. The V gene lost 4 bases and the J gene lost 3 bases, with 9 bases spanning the gap. CDR3 protein: CATSELNSYEQYF. The CDR3 DNA reads as TGTGCCACCAGTGAGCTAAACAGCTACGAGCAGTACTTC.

This clonotype was observed at least ten times. The rearrangement uses TRBV6-1 and TRBJ1-6; maybe TRBD1 (6 bases). Germline V lookup: CDR1 MNHNS, CDR2 SASEGT. The CDR3 runs 13 residues. The ends were cut back, 8 bases at V and 9 bases at J, with 14 bases in the middle. The CDR3 bases are TGTGCCAGCTCCCGAAACAGGGCTTCACCCCTCCACTTT. Translated: CASSRNRASPLHF.

This clonotype was recorded many times. This chain joins TRBV4-3 and TRBJ1-1; no reliable D call. The CDR3 consists of 14 residues. CDR1 and CDR2 from the germline V gene are LGHNA and YSLEER. V was trimmed by 0 bases and J by 1 base, leaving 6 bases between them. In DNA form, the CDR3 reads TGCGCCAGCAGCCAAGATGTGTGGAACACTGAAGCTTTCTTT. Residues: CASSQDVWNTEAFF.